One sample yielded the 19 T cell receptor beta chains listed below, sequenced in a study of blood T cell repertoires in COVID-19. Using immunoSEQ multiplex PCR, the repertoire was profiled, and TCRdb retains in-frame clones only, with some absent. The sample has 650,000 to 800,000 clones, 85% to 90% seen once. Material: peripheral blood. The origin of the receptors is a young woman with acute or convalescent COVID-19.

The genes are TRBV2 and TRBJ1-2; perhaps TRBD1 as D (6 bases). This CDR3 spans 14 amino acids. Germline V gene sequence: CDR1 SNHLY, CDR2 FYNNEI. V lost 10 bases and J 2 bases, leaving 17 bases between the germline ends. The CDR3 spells CANGPGTQNYGYTF. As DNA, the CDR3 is TGTGCCAATGGTCCCGGGACACAGAACTATGGCTACACCTTC.

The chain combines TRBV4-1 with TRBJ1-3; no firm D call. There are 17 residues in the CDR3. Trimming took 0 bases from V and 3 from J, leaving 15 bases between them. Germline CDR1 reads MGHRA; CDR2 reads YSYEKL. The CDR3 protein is CASSQDRTVPLGNTIYF. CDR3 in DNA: TGCGCCAGCAGCCAAGACCGAACGGTACCTCTTGGAAACACCATATATTTT.

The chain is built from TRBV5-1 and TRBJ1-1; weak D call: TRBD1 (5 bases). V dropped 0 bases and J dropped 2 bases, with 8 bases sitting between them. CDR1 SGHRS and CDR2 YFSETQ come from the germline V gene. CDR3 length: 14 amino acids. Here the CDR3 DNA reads TGCGCCAGCAGCTTGGGACAGCGAAACACTGAAGCTTTCTTT. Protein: CASSLGQRNTEAFF. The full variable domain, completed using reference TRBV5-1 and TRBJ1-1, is KAGVTQTPRYLIKTRGQQVTLSCSPISGHRSVSWYQQTPGQGLQFLFEYFSETQRNKGNFPGRFSGRQFSNSRSEMNVSTLELGDSALYLCASSLGQRNTEAFFGQGTRLTVV.

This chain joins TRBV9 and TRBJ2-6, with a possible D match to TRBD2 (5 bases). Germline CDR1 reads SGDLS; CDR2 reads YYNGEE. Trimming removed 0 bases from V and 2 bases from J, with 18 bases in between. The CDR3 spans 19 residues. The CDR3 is CASSVATGILLAGANVLTF. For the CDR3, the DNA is TGTGCCAGCAGCGTAGCTACGGGGATACTGCTCGCTGGGGCCAACGTCCTGACTTTC.

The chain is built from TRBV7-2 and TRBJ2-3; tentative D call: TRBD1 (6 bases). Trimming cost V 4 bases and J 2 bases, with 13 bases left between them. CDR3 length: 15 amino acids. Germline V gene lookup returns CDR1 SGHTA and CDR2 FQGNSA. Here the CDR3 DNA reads TGTGCCAGCAGCTGGTCCGGGACAAACACAGATACGCAGTATTTT. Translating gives CASSWSGTNTDTQYF.

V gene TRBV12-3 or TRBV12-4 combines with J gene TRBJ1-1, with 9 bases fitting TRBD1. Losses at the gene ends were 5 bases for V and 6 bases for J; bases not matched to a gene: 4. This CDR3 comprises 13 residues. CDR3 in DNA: TGTGCCAGCAGTCCCCGGACAGGGGCTGAAGCTTTCTTT. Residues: CASSPRTGAEAFF.

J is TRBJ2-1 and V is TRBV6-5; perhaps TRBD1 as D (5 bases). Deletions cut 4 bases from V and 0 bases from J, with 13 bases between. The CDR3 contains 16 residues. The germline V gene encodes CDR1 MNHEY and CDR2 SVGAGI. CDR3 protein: CASSLYRQSSYNEQFF. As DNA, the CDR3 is TGTGCCAGCAGTTTATATCGACAGAGCTCCTACAATGAGCAGTTCTTC.

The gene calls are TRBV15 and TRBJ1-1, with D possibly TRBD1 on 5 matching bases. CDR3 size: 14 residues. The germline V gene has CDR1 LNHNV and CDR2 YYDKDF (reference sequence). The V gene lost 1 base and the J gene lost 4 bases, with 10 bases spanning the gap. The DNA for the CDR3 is TGTGCCACCAGCAGAGCACTGGGGGGCACTGAAGCTTTCTTT. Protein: CATSRALGGTEAFF.

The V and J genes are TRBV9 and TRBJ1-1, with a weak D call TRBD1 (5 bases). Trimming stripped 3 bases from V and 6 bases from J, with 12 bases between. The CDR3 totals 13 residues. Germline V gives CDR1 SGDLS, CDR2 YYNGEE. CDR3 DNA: TGTGCCAGCAGCGCCAGCGGGGGGGCTGAAGCTTTCTTT. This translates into CASSASGGAEAFF. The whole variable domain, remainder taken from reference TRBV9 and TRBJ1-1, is DSGVTQTPKHLITATGQRVTLRCSPRSGDLSVYWYQQSLDQGLQFLIQYYNGEERAKGNILERFSAQQFPDLHSELNLSSLELGDSALYFCASSASGGAEAFFGQGTRLTVV.

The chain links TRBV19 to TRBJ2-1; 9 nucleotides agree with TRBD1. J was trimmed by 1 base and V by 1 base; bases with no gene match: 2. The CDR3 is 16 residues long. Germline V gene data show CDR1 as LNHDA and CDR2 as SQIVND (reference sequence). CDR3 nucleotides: TGTGCCAGTAGTATAGGAGGGACAGGGTCCTACAATGAGCAGTTCTTC. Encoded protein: CASSIGGTGSYNEQFF.

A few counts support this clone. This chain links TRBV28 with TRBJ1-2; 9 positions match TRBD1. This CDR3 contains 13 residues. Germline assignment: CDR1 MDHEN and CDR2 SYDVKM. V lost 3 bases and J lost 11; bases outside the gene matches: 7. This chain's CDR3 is CASSFGQGRGYTF. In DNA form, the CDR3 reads TGTGCCAGCAGTTTTGGACAGGGGCGGGGATACACCTTC.

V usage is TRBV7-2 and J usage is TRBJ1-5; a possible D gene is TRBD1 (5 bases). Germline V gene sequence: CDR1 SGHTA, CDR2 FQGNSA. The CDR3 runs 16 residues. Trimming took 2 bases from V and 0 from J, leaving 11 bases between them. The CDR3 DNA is TGTGCCAGCAGCTTAATCGGGGGGGATAGCAATCAGCCCCAGCATTTT. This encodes CASSLIGGDSNQPQHF.

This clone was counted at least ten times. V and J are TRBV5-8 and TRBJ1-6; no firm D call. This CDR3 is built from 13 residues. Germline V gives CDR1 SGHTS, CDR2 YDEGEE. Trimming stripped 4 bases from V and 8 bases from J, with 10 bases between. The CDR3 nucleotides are TGTGCCAGCAGCCCCAATTTTTATTCACCCCTCCACTTT. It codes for CASSPNFYSPLHF.

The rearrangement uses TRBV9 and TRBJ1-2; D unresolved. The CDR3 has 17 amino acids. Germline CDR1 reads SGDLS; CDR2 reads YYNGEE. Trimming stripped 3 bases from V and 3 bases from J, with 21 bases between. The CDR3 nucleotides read TGTGCCAGCAGCGCACCGATACGCGGGAGGGCCGACTATGGCTACACCTTC. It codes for CASSAPIRGRADYGYTF.

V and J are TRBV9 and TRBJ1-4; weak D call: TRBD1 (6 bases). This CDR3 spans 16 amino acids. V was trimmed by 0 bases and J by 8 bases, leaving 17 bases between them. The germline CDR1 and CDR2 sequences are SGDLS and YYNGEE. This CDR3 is CASSVGGGRGTEKLFF. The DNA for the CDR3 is TGTGCCAGCAGCGTAGGAGGTGGCAGGGGTACAGAAAAACTGTTTTTT.

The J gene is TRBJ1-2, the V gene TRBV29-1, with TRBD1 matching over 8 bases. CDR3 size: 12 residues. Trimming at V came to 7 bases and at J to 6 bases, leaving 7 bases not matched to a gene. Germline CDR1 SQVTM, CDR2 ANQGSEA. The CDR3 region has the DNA TGCAGCGACCAGGACAGGGAGAATGGCTACACCTTC. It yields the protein CSDQDRENGYTF.

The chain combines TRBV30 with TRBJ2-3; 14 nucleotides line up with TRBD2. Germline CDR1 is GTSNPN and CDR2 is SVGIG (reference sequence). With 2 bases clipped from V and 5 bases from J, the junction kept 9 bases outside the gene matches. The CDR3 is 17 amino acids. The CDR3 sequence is CAWSPRTSGGSRDTQYF. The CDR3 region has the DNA TGTGCCTGGAGTCCCCGGACTAGCGGGGGGTCAAGAGATACGCAGTATTTT.

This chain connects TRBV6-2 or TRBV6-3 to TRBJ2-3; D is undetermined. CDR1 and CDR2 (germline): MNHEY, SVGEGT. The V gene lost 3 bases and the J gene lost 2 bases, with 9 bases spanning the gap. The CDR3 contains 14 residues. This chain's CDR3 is CASSYGQATDTQYF. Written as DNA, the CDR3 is TGTGCCAGCAGTTATGGCCAGGCCACAGATACGCAGTATTTT.

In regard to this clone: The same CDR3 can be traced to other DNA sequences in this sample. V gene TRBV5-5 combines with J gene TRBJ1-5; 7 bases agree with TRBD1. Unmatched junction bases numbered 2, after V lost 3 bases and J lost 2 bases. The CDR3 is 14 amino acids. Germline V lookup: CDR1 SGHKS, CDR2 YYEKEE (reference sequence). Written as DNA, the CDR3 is TGTGCCAGCAGCTCCGGGACAGGCAATCAGCCCCAGCATTTT. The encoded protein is CASSSGTGNQPQHF.